This T cell receptor beta chain came from a study of blood T cells in healthy people across ages. The total RNA that was extracted per sample amounted to at least 5 micrograms. Overall study results and limits: Age brought a roughly linear fall in TCR beta diversity measured per million T cells.

With a J-beta primer mix and a sample-barcoded 5' primer, a second PCR ran roughly 6 to 11 cycles. TCRdb reanalysed the 5' RACE reads using MiXCR and keeps one entry per CDR3 protein. The table records nearly 800,000 distinct CDR3 sequences, 20% to 30% of them present only once. The ends lost 6 bases at V and 7 bases at J; junction bases unmatched: 13. CDR3 size: 15 residues. This clonotype was detected a few times. Its target is unknown. Another study also made use of these data, one on T cells of mothers and their children. Per that paper: The search for persistent microchimeric T cell clones detected none.

The receptor comes from a boy younger than 18 in good health. The chain combines TRBV12-3 or TRBV12-4 with TRBJ2-7; 9 bases fit TRBD2. Sequencing was done on a sample of blood. The CDR3, as DNA: TGTGCCAGCAGCTCGAGCGGGGGGCGCCATGGGGAGCAGTACTTC. Translated: CASSSSGGRHGEQYF.